This note documents a single T cell receptor (beta chain) sequence. Antigen specificity is unknown. The data were taken from a study of T cells in Graves' hyperthyroidism and ophthalmopathy. Study outcomes and limitations: The blood repertoire included most of the expanded thyroid clonotypes above 0.001.

The CDR3 covers 13 residues. Deletions cut 3 bases from V and 4 bases from J, with 12 bases between. CDR1 DFQATT and CDR2 SNEGSKA come from the germline V gene (reference sequence). TCR beta CDR3 sequences were amplified from RNA transcripts. RT-PCR in the first round (using the HTBI primer set) targeted the TCR CDR3. MiXCR was run by TCRdb on the multiplex PCR reads, yielding one entry per CDR3 protein. The sample has over 650,000 distinct CDR3 sequences, about 45% seen once; the top ten hold under 8%. This rearrangement joins TRBV20-1 to TRBJ1-1, with D possibly TRBD1 on 6 matching bases. The origin of this receptor is an adult man with Graves' disease, either hyperthyroidism or ophthalmopathy (not recorded which). Sequencing was done on a sample of peripheral blood or thyroid tissue (not recorded which). In DNA form, the CDR3 reads TGCAGTGCTAGGTCGGACAGTTCCACTGAAGCTTTCTTT. Translated: CSARSDSSTEAFF.